This TCR beta chain was captured by sequencing in a study of T-cell reconstitution after alpha-beta-depleted transplantation in children. This clonotype was recorded at least ten times. As it was prepared, the TCRbeta library received unique molecular identifiers. From the PCR reads, TCRdb called clonotypes with MiXCR, one entry per CDR3 protein. The sample yields approximately 270,000 distinct CDR3 sequences, about a tenth seen once. The sequencing here drew on PBMCs from the stem cell graft donor, taken from the stem cell graft. This clonotype was obtained from a human donor who donated a stem cell graft to a child with SCID.

CDR3 DNA sequence: TGTGCCAGCAGTTTCGGACTAGTCAATGAGCAGTTCTTC. This gives the protein CASSFGLVNEQFF. The gene calls are TRBV12-3 or TRBV12-4 and TRBJ2-1, with 7 bases matching TRBD2. V gave up 3 bases and J gave up 6 bases; unmatched junction bases: 2. The CDR3 has 13 residues.